This T cell receptor (beta chain) was captured in a study of beta chain features in type 1 diabetes. Heparinised blood was drawn once per donor, averaging roughly 120 mL. As regards this clone: Antigen: not known.

The CDR3 sequence is 14 residues long. Germline CDR1 and CDR2: LGHNA and YSLEER. V was pared by 3 bases and J by 9 bases, with 15 bases between. General study findings and limits: TCRB CDR3s were moderately but significantly shorter in Type 1 diabetes patients in all four CD4+ subsets. It was among patients, rather than healthy donors, that naive, central memory and Treg TCRB repertoires appeared more similar.

The whole isolated RNA underwent reverse transcription, so sequencing captured expressed TCRB transcripts. Clones were read by immunoSEQ multiplex PCR, and TCRdb kept only the in-frame ones, dropping some. The data contain about 650,000 clones, around 12% of them singletons. This clonotype was obtained from a man aged 25 to 40 with type 1 diabetes. Sequencing was done on a sample of naive CD4+ T cells from blood. The chain joins TRBV4-3 to TRBJ1-5; tentative D call: TRBD1 (6 bases). The CDR3: CASSHGTDRTPQHF. In DNA, the CDR3 is TGCGCCAGCAGCCACGGGACTGACAGGACGCCCCAGCATTTT.